This entry features one T cell receptor beta chain sequence. The antigen remains unidentified. This beta chain is off target for a library built for alpha chains, so its abundance means little. The time point here: sample taken at primary tumor resection. Sequencing was performed on whole RNA extracted from tumor and nontumor lung tissue, or from frozen PBMC, and the material was left unsorted. The sample comes from a study of spatial heterogeneity in lung cancer. About the research overall: The mean occurrence of each unique TCR and UMI combination in raw reads exceeded 8.5.

TCRdb redid the calling of the 5' RACE reads with MiXCR, one entry per CDR3 protein. The table lists roughly 4,000 distinct CDR3 sequences, around 14% of them singletons, with about 21% in the top ten. Study-level results: Nonsynonymous mutations, ubiquitous and regional, were tracked respectively by counts of ubiquitous and regional expanded TCRs. Tumors with more nonsynonymous mutations had more expanded intratumoral alpha and beta TCRs.

This sample comprised lung tumor tissue, obtained at surgery. The origin of this receptor is a female donor with early-stage non-small cell lung cancer.

Written as DNA, the CDR3 is TGTGCCAGCAGTGGCCCATTGGCGGTTAACACCGGGGAGCTGTTTTTT. Translating gives CASSGPLAVNTGELFF. V is TRBV12-3 or TRBV12-4 and J is TRBJ2-2; D not certain. V was pared by 5 bases and J by 2 bases, with 15 bases between. The CDR3 extends over 16 amino acids.